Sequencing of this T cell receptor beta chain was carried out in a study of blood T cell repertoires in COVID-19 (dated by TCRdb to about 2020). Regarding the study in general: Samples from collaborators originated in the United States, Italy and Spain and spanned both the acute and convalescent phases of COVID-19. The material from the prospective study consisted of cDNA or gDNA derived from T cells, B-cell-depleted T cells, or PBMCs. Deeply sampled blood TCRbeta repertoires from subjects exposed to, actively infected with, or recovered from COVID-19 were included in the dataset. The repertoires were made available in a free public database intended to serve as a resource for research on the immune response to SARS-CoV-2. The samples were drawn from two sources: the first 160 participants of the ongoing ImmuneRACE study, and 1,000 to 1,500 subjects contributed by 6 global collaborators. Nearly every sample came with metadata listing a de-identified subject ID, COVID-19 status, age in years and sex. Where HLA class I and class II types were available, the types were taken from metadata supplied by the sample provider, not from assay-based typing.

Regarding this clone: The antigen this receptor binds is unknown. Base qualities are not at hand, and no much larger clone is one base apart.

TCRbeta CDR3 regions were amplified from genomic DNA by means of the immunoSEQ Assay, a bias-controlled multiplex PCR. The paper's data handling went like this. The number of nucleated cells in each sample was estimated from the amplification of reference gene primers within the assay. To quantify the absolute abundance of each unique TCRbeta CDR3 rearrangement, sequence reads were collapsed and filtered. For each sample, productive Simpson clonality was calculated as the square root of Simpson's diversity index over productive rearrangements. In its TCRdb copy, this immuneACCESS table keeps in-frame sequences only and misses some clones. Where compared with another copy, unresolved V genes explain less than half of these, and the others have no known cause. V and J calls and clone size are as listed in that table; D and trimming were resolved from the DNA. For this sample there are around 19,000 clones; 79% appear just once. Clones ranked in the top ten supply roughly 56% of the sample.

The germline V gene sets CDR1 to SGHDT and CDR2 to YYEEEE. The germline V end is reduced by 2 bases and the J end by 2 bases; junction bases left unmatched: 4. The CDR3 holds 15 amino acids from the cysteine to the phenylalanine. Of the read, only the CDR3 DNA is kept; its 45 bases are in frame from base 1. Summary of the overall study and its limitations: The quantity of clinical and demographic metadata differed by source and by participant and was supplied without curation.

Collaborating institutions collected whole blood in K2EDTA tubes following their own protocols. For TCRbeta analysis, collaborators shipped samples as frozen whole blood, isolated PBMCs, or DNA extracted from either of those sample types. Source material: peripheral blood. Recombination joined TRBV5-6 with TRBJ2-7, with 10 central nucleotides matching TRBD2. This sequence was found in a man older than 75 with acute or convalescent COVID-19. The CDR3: CASSLLAGLTYEQYF. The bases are TGTGCCAGCAGCTTACTAGCGGGACTTACCTACGAGCAGTACTTC. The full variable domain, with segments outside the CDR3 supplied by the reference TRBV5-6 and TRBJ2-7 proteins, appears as DAGVTQSPTHLIKTRGQQVTLRCSPKSGHDTVSWYQQALGQGPQFIFQYYEEEERQRGNFPDRFSGHQFPNYSSELNVNALLLGDSALYLCASSLLAGLTYEQYFGPGTRLTVT.